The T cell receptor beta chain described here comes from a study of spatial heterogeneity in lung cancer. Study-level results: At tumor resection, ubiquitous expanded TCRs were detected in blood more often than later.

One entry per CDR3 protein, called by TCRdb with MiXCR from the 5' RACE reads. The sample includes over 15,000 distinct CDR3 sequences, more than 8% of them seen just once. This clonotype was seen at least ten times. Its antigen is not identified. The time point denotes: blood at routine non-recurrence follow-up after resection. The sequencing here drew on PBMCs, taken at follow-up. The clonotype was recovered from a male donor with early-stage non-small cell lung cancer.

The CDR3 reads CASSPWGLAGGSGSYEQYF. The CDR3 region has the DNA TGTGCCAGCAGCCCATGGGGCCTAGCGGGAGGGTCGGGCTCCTACGAGCAGTACTTC. The genes are TRBV4-2 and TRBJ2-7, with 12 bases fitting TRBD2. Germline V gene lookup returns CDR1 LGHNA and CDR2 YNFKEQ. Unmatched junction bases numbered 13, after V lost 4 bases and J lost 0 bases. This CDR3 spans 19 amino acids.